This record covers a single TCR beta chain. Its antigen remains unknown. Trimming pared 4 bases from V and 3 bases from J, leaving 9 bases between. CDR1 is SNHLY and CDR2 is FYNNEI in the germline V gene. The CDR3 contains 13 residues. The data were produced by immunoSEQ multiplex PCR, yet TCRdb's version contains in-frame clones alone and is incomplete. The data contain about 54,000 clones, roughly four fifths of them singletons. This record comes from a study of OX40 agonist ivuxolimab in advanced cancers. Study-level information: Dose-escalation subjects each had hepatocellular carcinoma, melanoma, renal cell or head and neck cancer.

General observations from the study: Clonal expansion in partial responders at 0.1-3.0 mg/kg ranked among the lowest.

This sequence was found in an adult with an advanced solid tumor such as melanoma, head and neck, liver or kidney cancer. This material consisted of CD4+ or CD8+ T cells sorted from blood, taken in a trial of the OX40 agonist ivuxolimab. The chain carries TRBV2 and TRBJ2-5, with a possible D match to TRBD1 (5 bases). The CDR3 DNA follows: TGTGCCAGCAGTGCGGGCAGGGAAGAGACCCAGTACTTC. This gives the protein CASSAGREETQYF.